The 6 T cell receptor beta chains below were found in one sample sequenced in a study of shared clonotypes between healthy human individuals. Clones were read by immunoSEQ multiplex PCR, and TCRdb kept only the in-frame ones, dropping some. The sample gives 2,500,000 or so clones, approximately 90% of which show up once; more than 0.12% is in the top ten. The sequenced sample consisted of naive CD4+ T cells sorted from blood. Subset indicated: CD45RA+ positively selected. Every receptor here comes from a man aged 18 to 29 in good health.

The rearrangement links TRBV28 to TRBJ1-4; perhaps TRBD1 as D (5 bases). The V end was cut by 6 bases, the J end by 8 bases, with 10 bases between. From germline, CDR1 is MDHEN and CDR2 SYDVKM. The CDR3 loop spans 12 amino acids. The CDR3: CASRRDREKLFF. The CDR3, as DNA: TGTGCCAGCAGACGGGACCGAGAAAAACTGTTTTTT.

The chain has TRBV18 and TRBJ2-1, with D tentatively TRBD2 (6 bases). V was shortened by 4 bases and J by 9 bases, with 10 bases between the two germline ends. The CDR3 contains 12 residues. Germline CDR1 KGHSH, CDR2 LQKENI. The DNA for the CDR3 is TGTGCCAGCTCACTGCGGGATAGTGAGCAGTTCTTC. The encoded protein is CASSLRDSEQFF.

This clone was seen a few times. CDR3: CASSRAITDTQYF. The CDR3 region has the DNA TGTGCCAGCAGCCGGGCTATCACAGATACGCAGTATTTT. The V call is TRBV9, the J call TRBJ2-3, with D hard to call. CDR1 is SGDLS, CDR2 YYNGEE, per germline. There are 13 residues in the CDR3. With 4 bases removed from V and 2 bases from J, the gap between germline ends came to 8 bases.

This rearrangement joins TRBV6-4 to TRBJ2-3, with D possibly called TRBD1 or TRBD2 (5 bases each). V shed 8 bases and J shed 3 bases, with 15 bases lying between them. Germline-derived CDR1 and CDR2 are MRHNA and SNTAGT. The CDR3 has 14 amino acids. CDR3 in DNA: TGTGCCAGCCCGGGGCAGGGTATGACAGATACGCAGTATTTT. This encodes CASPGQGMTDTQYF.

This clone was found once. The chain carries TRBV5-1 and TRBJ2-3; 8 bases fit TRBD2. CDR3 length equals 16 residues. Germline values: CDR1 SGHRS, CDR2 YFSETQ. The V and J ends lost 1 base and 6 bases, in that order; junction bases with no gene match: 10. The CDR3 region is CASSLSGSGVLDTQYF. The CDR3 DNA sequence: TGCGCCAGCAGCTTGTCTGGTAGCGGGGTTTTGGATACGCAGTATTTT.

Remarks on this clone: The identical CDR3 is also encoded by other nucleotide sequences in the sample. The chain combines TRBV6-6 with TRBJ2-7; D is ambiguous. CDR3 length equals 15 residues. V lost 0 bases and J 3 bases, leaving 12 bases between the germline ends. Per germline, CDR1 MNHNY and CDR2 SVGAGI (reference sequence). The CDR3 nucleotides are TGTGCCAGCAGTTACTCGTCAGGTAGGGTCTACGAGCAGTACTTC. Protein sequence: CASSYSSGRVYEQYF.